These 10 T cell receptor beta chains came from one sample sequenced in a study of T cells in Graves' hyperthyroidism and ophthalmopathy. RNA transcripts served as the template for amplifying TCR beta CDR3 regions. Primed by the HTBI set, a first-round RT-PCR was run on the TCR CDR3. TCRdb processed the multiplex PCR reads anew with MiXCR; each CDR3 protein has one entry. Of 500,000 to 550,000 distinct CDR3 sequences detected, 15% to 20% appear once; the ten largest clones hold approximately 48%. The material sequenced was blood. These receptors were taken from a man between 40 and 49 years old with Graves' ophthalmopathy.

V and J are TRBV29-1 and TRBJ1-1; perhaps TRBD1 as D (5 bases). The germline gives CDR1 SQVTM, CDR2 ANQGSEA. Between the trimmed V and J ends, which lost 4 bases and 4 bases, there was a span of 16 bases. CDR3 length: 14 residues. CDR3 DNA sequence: TGCAGCGTTGGTCTAGGAGGCGGGGGCACTGAAGCTTTCTTT. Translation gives CSVGLGGGGTEAFF. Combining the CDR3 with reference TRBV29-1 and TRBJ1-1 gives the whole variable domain SAVISQKPSRDICQRGTSLTIQCQVDSQVTMMFWYRQQPGQSLTLIATANQGSEATYESGFVIDKFPISRPNLTFSTLTVSNMSPEDSSIYLCSVGLGGGGTEAFFGQGTRLTVV.

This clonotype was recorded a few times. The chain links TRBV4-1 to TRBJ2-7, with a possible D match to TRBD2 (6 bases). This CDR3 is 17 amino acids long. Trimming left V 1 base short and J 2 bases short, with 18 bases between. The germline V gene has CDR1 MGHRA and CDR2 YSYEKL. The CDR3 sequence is CASSQAPQAGYTYEQYF. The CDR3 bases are TGCGCCAGCAGCCAAGCCCCTCAAGCGGGTTATACCTACGAGCAGTACTTC.

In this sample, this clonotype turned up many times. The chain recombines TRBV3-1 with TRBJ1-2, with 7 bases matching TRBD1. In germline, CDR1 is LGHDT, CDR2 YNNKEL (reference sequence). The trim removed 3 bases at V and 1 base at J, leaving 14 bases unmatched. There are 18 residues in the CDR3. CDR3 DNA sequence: TGTGCCAGCAGCCACGCACGCAACCGGGACAGCCTTAACTATGGCTACACCTTC. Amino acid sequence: CASSHARNRDSLNYGYTF.

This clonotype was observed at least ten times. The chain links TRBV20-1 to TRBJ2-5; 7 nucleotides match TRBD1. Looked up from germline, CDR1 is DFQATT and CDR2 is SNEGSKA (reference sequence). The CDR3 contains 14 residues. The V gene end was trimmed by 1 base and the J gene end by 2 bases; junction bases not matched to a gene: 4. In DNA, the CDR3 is TGCAGTGCTAGAGGTCCGGGACAGCAAGAGACCCAGTACTTC. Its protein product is CSARGPGQQETQYF.

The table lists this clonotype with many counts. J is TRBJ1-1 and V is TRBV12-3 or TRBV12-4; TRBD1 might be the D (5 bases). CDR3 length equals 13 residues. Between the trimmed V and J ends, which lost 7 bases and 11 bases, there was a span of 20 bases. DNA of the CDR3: TGTGCCAGCACCAGGACAACCAAGCGCCAGGCTTTCTTT. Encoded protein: CASTRTTKRQAFF.

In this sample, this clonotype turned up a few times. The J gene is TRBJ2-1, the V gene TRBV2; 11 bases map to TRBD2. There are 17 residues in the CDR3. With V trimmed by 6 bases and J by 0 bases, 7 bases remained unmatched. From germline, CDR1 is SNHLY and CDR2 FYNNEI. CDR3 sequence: CASRTGTSGASYNEQFF. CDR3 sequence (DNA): TGTGCCAGCAGAACCGGGACTAGCGGAGCCTCCTACAATGAGCAGTTCTTC.

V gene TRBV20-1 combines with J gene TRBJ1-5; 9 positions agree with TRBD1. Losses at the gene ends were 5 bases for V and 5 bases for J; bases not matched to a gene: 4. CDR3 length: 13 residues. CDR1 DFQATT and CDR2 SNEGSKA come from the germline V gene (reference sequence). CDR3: CSARQGVDQPQHF. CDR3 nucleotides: TGCAGTGCTCGACAGGGGGTAGATCAGCCCCAGCATTTT.

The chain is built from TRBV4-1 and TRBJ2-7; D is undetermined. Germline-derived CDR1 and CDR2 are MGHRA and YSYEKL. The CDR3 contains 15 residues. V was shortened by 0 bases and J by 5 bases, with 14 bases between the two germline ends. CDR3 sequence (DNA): TGCGCCAGCAGCCAAGATCGTGGTTTAACCGACGAGCAGTACTTC. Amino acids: CASSQDRGLTDEQYF.

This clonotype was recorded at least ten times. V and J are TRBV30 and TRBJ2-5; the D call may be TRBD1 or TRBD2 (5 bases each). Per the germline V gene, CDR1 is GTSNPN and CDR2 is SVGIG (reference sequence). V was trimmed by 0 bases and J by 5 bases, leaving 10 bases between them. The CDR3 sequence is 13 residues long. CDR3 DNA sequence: TGTGCCTGGAGTGTTAAGGGGACGGAGACCCAGTACTTC. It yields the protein CAWSVKGTETQYF.

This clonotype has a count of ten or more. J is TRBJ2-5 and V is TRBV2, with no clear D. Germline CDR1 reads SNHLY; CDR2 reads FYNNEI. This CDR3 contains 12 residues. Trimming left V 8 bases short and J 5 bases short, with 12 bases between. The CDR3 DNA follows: TGTGCCAGCGGACCTCAGGTGGAGACCCAGTACTTC. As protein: CASGPQVETQYF. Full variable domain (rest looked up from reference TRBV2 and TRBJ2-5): EPEVTQTPSHQVTQMGQEVILRCVPISNHLYFYWYRQILGQKVEFLVSFYNNEISEKSEIFDDQFSVERPDGSNFTLKIRSTKLEDSAMYFCASGPQVETQYFGPGTRLLVL.